This TCR beta chain was sequenced in a study of CD8 T cells in Susac syndrome. With 6 bases clipped from V and 6 bases from J, the junction kept 11 bases outside the gene matches. Germline CDR1 is SNHLY and CDR2 is FYNNEI. The length of the CDR3 is 15 residues. The RNA input was about 0.5 to 1 ug, and it was reverse transcribed with random hexamers. TCR beta CDR3 was amplified by immunoSEQ multiplex PCR. This amplification extended across 54 Vbeta and 13 Jbeta segments. TCRdb passed the immunoSEQ multiplex PCR reads through MiXCR, listing each CDR3 protein once. The repertoire holds more than 150,000 distinct CDR3 sequences, with around 90% as singletons.

This chain links TRBV2 with TRBJ2-1; 7 nucleotides agree with TRBD2. This receptor was taken from a human donor in good health. Material for sequencing was CD4+ T cells from PBMCs. In nucleotides, the CDR3 is TGTGCCAGCAGATTCTCCGGGACTAACCCCAATGAGCAGTTCTTC. Amino acids: CASRFSGTNPNEQFF.